This TCR beta chain appears in the sequencing data of a study of PD-1 blockade in classical Hodgkin lymphoma (dated by TCRdb to between 2020 and 2021). Regarding the research as a whole: Nivolumab dosing was 3 mg/kg intravenously every 2 weeks, continuing until either disease progression or unacceptable toxicity. The study used TCR beta sequencing and CyTOF to define a peripheral blood immune signature of response to PD-1 blockade in classical Hodgkin lymphoma.

This clone has only one observation. Its antigen remains undetermined. The sample holds no much larger clone one base away, and base qualities are not on file. Via the germline V gene, CDR1 is SGHRS and CDR2 YFSETQ. The CDR3, from cysteine to phenylalanine, totals 12 residues. Kept here is only the CDR3 DNA, which spans 36 bases and is read in frame from base 1. The junction carries 10 bases between V and J, which are trimmed by 3 bases and 9 bases respectively. What the work shows at the level of the full study, not this receptor alone: Diversity was lower in patients who began nivolumab less than 1 year after ASCT, so these patients were left out of later analyses to avoid confounding by immune reconstitution. Only a single clinical trial cohort was studied, and what caused the repertoire differences, possibly disease activity or prior therapy, remained undefined. A significant rise by C4D1 was seen in CD4+ but not CD8+ TCR diversity (p=0.0027 vs p=0.16), with the rise being most apparent in complete responders (p=0.02). Baseline TCR diversity was reported to be lower in newly diagnosed patients than in healthy donors and to be lower still in relapsed/refractory patients. Baseline diversity similar to that of newly diagnosed patients was observed in trial patients achieving complete response, whereas significantly lower diversity was observed in partial responders and progressors.

The Qiagen DNeasy kit was used to extract genomic DNA both from unsorted PBMCs and from the negatively selected CD4+ and CD8+ fractions. TCR beta CDR3 regions were subjected to amplification by immunoSEQ multiplex PCR with primers that anneal to V and J segments. A synthetic immune receptor repertoire was used to minimize amplification bias, and remaining bias was computationally removed after sequencing. As for the original processing: Repertoire diversity was quantified as the Shannon entropy index using custom Python scripts. Unsorted, CD4+ and CD8+ repertoires were analyzed separately, except in combined analyses where CD4+ and CD8+ sequences were merged in silico. Clonal expansion was defined as a frequency increase of at least 2-fold after treatment compared with C1D1, and clones undetected at baseline were assigned a pseudocount of 0.5. Singleton clones were defined as clones with 0 or 1 copy at C1D1, and non-singleton clones were defined as clones with 2 or more copies. By matching protein sequences in sorted samples from the same patient, clones expanded in unsorted samples were annotated as CD4+, CD8+ or unknown. Wilcoxon tests on paired samples were used to test changes in diversity from C1D1 to C4D1. Held by TCRdb, this immuneACCESS table contains in-frame sequences only and omits some clones. Under half of the omission traces to an unresolved V gene where checked; the cause of the rest is unknown. V, J and clone size were drawn from that table, and D and trimming were deduced from the DNA. The sample yields about 58,000 clones; under 95% were counted once. The ten biggest clones cover about 9.4% of the sample.

The time point label here, explained by the study, means: cycle 2 day 1 (C2D1) of nivolumab. Relapse after autologous stem cell transplantation had occurred in all trial patients, and cohorts A, B and C were distinguished by prior brentuximab vedotin exposure. A total of fewer than 65 patients with relapsed/refractory classical Hodgkin lymphoma made up the trial cohort, and each patient's best overall response was complete response, partial response or progressive disease. Trial patients were treated with single-agent nivolumab in the multi-cohort phase II CheckMate 205 trial. An independent review committee assessed best overall response using the 2007 International Working Group response criteria. Trial PBMCs were collected just before the start of nivolumab (C1D1) and during therapy at cycle 2 day 1 and cycle 4 day 1. Peripheral blood was collected in 8 mL Vacutainer Cell Preparation Tubes, from which PBMCs were isolated by centrifugation and then cryopreserved.

The source material was peripheral blood mononuclear cells (PBMCs), sampled before the second cycle of nivolumab. The receptor was isolated from a human donor with classical Hodgkin lymphoma. Recombination connected TRBV5-1 to TRBJ2-1; no confident D gene assignment can be made. The CDR3 loop reads CASSWQLPEQFF. The DNA sequence reads TGCGCCAGCAGCTGGCAACTCCCTGAGCAGTTCTTC.